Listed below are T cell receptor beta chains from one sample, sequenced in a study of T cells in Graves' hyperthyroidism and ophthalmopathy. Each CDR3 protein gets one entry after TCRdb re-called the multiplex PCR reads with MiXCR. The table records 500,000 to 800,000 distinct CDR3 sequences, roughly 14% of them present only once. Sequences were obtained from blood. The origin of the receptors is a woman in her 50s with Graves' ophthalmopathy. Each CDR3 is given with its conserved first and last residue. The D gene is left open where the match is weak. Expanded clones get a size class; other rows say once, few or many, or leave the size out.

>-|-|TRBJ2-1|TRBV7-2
TGTGCCAGCAGCTTATTGGGCCATCTCAATGAGCAGTTCTTC
CASSLLGHLNEQFF
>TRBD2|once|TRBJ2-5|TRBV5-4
TGCGCCAGCAGCTTAGGACTAGCGGGACCTCCAGACACGACCCAGTACTTC
CASSLGLAGPPDTTQYF
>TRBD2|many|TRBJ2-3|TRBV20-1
TGCAGTACCCCTAGCGGGAGTGTTCATACGCAGTATTTT
CSTPSGSVHTQYF
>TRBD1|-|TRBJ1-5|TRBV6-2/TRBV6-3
TGTGCCAGCAGTTGGGACAGGAACAATCAGCCCCAGCATTTT
CASSWDRNNQPQHF
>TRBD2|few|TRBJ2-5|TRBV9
TGTGCCAGCAGCCGAAATCTGCAAGGACTAGCGGGAACGGTCGAACAATTCCAAGAGACCCAGTACTTC
CASSRNLQGLAGTVEQFQETQYF
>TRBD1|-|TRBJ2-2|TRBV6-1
TGTGCCAGCAGTCGGGACAGGGGGCGGGACGGGGAGCTGTTTTTT
CASSRDRGRDGELFF
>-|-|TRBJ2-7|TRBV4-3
TGCGCCAGCAGCCAAGGACATCGAGATCCCTACGAGCAGTACTTC
CASSQGHRDPYEQYF
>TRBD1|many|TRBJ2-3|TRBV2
TGTGCCAGCAGTGTGGATAACAGGGGGCTGGCAGATACGCAGTATTTT
CASSVDNRGLADTQYF
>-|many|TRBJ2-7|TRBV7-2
TGTGCCAGCAGCTTAGCCACTAATGAGCAGTACTTC
CASSLATNEQYF
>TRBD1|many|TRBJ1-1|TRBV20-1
TGCAGTGCTTGGGACAGTGGGACTGAAGCTTTCTTT
CSAWDSGTEAFF
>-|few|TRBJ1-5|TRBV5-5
TGTGCCAGCAGCCCAATCCCGGAAAATCAGCCCCAGCATTTT
CASSPIPENQPQHF
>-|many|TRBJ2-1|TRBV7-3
TGTGCCAGCAGCTTAGGTAACGGTAATGAGCAGTTCTTC
CASSLGNGNEQFF
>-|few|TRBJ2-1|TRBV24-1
TGTGCCACCAGTGATTTGGGGGAGAGACACAATAAGCAGTTCTTC
CATSDLGERHNKQFF
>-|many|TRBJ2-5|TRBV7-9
TGTGCCAGCAGCATCCCGGGACGCCTCATCAAAGAGACCCAGTACTTC
CASSIPGRLIKETQYF
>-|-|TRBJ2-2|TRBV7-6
TGTGCCAGCAGCCCCGGGAAAGCGAACACCGGGGAGCTGTTTTTT
CASSPGKANTGELFF
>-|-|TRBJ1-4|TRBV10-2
TGCGCCAGCACACGAGCAACTAATGAAAAACTGTTTTTT
CASTRATNEKLFF
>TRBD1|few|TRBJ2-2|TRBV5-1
TGCGCCAGCAGCTTAACCGGGACAGGGGCCACCGGGGAGCTGTTTTTT
CASSLTGTGATGELFF
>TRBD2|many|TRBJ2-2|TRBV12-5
TGTGCTAGTGGTTTCCTAGCGGGAGCGTTCACCGGGGAGCTGTTTTTT
CASGFLAGAFTGELFF